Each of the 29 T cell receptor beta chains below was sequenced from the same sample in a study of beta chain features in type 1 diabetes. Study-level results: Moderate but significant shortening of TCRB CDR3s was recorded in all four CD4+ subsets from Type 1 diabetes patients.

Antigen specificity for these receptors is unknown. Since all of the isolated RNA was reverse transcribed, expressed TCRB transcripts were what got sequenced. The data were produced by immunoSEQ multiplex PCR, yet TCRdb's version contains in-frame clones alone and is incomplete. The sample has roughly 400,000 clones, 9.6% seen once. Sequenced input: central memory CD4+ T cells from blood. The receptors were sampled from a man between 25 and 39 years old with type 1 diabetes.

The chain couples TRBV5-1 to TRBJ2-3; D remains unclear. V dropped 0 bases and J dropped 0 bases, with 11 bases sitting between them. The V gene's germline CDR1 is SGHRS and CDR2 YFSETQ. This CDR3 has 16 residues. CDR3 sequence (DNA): TGCGCCAGCAGCTTGGGGGTGCTTTCTAGCACAGATACGCAGTATTTT. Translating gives CASSLGVLSSTDTQYF.

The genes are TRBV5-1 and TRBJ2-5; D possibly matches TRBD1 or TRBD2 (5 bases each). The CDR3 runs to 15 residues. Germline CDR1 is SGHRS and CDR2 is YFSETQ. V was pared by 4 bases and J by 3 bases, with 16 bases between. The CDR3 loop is CASSGGRGREETQYF. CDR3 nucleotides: TGCGCCAGCAGCGGGGGAAGAGGACGGGAAGAGACCCAGTACTTC.

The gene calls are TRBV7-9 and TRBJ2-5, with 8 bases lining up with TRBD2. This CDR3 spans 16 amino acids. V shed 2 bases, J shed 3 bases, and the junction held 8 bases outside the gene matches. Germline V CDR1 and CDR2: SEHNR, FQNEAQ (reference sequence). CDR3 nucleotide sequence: TGTGCCAGCAGCTTACTACTAGCGGTATCTAAAGAGACCCAGTACTTC. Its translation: CASSLLLAVSKETQYF.

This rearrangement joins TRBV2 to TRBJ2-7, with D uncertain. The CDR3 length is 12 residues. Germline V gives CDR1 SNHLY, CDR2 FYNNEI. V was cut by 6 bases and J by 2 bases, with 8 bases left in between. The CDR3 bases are TGTGCCAGCAGCCTGTTAACCTACGAGCAGTACTTC. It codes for CASSLLTYEQYF. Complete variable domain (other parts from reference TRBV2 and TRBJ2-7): EPEVTQTPSHQVTQMGQEVILRCVPISNHLYFYWYRQILGQKVEFLVSFYNNEISEKSEIFDDQFSVERPDGSNFTLKIRSTKLEDSAMYFCASSLLTYEQYFGPGTRLTVT.

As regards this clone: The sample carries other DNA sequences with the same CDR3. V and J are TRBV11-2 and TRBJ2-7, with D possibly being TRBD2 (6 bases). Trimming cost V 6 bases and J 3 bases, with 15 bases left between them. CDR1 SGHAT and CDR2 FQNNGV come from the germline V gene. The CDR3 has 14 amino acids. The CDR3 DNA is TGTGCCAGCAGTCCCAACAGCGGGCTCTACGAGCAGTACTTC. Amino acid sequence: CASSPNSGLYEQYF. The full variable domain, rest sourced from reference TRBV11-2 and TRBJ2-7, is EAGVAQSPRYKIIEKRQSVAFWCNPISGHATLYWYQQILGQGPKLLIQFQNNGVVDDSQLPKDRFSAERLKGVDSTLKIQPAKLEDSAVYLCASSPNSGLYEQYFGPGTRLTVT.

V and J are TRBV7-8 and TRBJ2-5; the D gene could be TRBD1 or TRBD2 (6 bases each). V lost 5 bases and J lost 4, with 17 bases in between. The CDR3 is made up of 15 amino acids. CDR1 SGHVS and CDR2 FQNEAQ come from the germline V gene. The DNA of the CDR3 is TGTGCCAGCAGCCCCAGAGTCGGGGGCGGAGAGACCCAGTACTTC. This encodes CASSPRVGGGETQYF.

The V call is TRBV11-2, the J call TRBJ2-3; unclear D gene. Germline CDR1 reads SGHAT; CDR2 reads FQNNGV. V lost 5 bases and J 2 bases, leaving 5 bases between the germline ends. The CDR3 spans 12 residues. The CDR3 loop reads CASSQYTDTQYF. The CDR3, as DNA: TGTGCCAGCAGCCAGTACACAGATACGCAGTATTTT.

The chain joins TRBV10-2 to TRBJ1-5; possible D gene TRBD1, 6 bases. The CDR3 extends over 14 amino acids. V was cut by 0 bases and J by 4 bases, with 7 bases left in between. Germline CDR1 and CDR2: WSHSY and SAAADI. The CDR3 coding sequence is TGCGCCAGCAGTGAGTCTACAGGGAATCAGCCCCAGCATTTT. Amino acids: CASSESTGNQPQHF.

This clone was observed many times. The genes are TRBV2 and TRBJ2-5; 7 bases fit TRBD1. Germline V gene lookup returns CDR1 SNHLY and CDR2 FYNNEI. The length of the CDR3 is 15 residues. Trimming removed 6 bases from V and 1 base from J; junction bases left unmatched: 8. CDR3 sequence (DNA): TGTGCCAGCAGCGATCGAGGACAGGTCCAAGAGACCCAGTACTTC. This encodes CASSDRGQVQETQYF.

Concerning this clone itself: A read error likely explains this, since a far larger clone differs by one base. The CDR3 region is CASSPRTLGETQYF. DNA of the CDR3: TGTGCCAGCAGCCCACGGACGCTGGGGGAGACCCAGTACTTC. V gene TRBV4-2 combines with J gene TRBJ2-5, with D unresolved. CDR1 is LGHNA and CDR2 is YNFKEQ in the germline V gene. Between the trimmed V and J ends, which lost 4 bases and 5 bases, there was a span of 14 bases. The CDR3 length is 14 residues.

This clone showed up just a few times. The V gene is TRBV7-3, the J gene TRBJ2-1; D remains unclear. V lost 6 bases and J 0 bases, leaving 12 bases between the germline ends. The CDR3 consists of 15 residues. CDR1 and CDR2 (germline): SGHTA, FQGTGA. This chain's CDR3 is CASSLDGNSYNEQFF. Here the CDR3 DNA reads TGTGCCAGCAGTCTAGACGGAAACTCCTACAATGAGCAGTTCTTC.

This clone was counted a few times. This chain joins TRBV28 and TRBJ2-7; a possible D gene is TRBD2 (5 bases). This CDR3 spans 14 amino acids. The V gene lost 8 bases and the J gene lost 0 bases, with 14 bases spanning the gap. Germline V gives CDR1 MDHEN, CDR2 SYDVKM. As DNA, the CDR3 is TGTGCCAGCCTTAGCCCGGGGAGCTCCTACGAGCAGTACTTC. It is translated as CASLSPGSSYEQYF. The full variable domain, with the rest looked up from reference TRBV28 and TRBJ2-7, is DVKVTQSSRYLVKRTGEKVFLECVQDMDHENMFWYRQDPGLGLRLIYFSYDVKMKEKGDIPEGYSVSREKKERFSLILESASTNQTSMYLCASLSPGSSYEQYFGPGTRLTVT.

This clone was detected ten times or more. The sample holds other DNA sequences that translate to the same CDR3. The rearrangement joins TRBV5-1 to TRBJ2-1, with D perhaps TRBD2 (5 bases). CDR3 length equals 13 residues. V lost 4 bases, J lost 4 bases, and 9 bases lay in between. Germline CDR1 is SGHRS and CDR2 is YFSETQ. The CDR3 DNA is TGCGCCAGCAGCGGAGGAGGATACAATGAGCAGTTCTTC. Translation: CASSGGGYNEQFF.

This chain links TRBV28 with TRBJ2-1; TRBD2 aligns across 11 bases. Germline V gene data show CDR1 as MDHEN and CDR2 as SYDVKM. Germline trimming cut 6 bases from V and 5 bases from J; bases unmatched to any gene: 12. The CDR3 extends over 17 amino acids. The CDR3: CASSNLAGGSVNNEQFF. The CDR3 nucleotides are TGTGCCAGCAGCAACCTAGCGGGAGGATCTGTTAACAATGAGCAGTTCTTC.

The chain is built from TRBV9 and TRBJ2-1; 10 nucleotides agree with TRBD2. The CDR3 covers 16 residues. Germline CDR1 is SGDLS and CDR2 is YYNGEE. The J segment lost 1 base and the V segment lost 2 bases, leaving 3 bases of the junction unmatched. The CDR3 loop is CASSVASGGSYNEQFF. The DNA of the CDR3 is TGTGCCAGCAGCGTGGCTAGCGGGGGTTCCTACAATGAGCAGTTCTTC.

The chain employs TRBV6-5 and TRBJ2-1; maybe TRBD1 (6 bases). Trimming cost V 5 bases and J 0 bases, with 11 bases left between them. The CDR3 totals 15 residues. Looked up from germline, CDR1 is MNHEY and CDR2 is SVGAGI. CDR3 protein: CASSRTGSSYNEQFF. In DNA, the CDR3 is TGTGCCAGCAGTCGAACAGGGAGCTCCTACAATGAGCAGTTCTTC.

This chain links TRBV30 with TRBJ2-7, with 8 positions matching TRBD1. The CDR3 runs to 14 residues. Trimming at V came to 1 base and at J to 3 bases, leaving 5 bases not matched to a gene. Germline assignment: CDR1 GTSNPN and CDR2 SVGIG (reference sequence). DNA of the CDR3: TGTGCCTGGAGTGGATCTACAGGGGGCTACGAGCAGTACTTC. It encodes CAWSGSTGGYEQYF.

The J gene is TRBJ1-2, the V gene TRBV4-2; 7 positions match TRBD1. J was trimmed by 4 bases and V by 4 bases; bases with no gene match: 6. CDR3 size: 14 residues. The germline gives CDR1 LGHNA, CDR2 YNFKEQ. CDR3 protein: CASSRLTGTYGYTF. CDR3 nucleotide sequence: TGTGCCAGCAGCCGGTTGACAGGGACCTATGGCTACACCTTC.

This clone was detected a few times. This CDR3 reads CASSDLVLFF. DNA for the CDR3: TGTGCCAGCAGCGATTTAGTGCTGTTTTTT. The chain employs TRBV7-2 and TRBJ2-2; D is ambiguous. The germline V gene encodes CDR1 SGHTA and CDR2 FQGNSA. V was shortened by 5 bases and J by 13 bases, with 8 bases between the two germline ends. This CDR3 spans 10 amino acids.

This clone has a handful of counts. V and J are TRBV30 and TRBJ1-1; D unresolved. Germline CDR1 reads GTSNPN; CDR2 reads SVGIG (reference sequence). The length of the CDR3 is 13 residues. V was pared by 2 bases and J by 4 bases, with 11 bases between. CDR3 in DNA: TGTGCCTGGAGTAAATCCACGGGCACTGAAGCTTTCTTT. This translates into CAWSKSTGTEAFF.

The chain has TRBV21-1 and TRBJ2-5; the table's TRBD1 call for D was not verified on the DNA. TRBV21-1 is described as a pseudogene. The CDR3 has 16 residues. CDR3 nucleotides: TGTGCCAGCAGCAAAGAGGACAGGGCGGGGTCAGAGACCCAGTACTTC. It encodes CASSKEDRAGSETQYF.

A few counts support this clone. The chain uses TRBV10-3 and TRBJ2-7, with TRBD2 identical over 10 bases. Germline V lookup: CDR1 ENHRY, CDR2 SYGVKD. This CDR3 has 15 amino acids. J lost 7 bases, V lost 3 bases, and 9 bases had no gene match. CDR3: CAISESTSGPSEQYF. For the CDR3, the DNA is TGTGCCATCAGTGAATCGACTAGCGGGCCCTCTGAGCAGTACTTC.

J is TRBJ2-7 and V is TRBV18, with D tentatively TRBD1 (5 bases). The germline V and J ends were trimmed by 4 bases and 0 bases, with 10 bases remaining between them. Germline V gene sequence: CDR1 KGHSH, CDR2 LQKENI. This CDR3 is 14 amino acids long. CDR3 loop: CASSLLDISYEQYF. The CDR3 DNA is TGTGCCAGCTCACTACTGGACATCTCCTACGAGCAGTACTTC.

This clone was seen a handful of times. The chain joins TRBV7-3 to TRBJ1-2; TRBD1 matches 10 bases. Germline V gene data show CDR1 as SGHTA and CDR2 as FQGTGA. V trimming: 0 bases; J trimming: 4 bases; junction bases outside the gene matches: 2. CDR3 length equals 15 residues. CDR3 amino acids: CASSLTGQGIYGYTF. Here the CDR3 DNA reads TGTGCCAGCAGCTTAACGGGACAGGGGATCTATGGCTACACCTTC.

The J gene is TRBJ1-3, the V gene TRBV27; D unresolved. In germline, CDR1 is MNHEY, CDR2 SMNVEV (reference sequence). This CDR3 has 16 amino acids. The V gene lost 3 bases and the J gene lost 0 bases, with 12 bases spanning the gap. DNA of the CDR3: TGTGCCAGCAGTTTTACGGGAAGGGCCTCTGGAAACACCATATATTTT. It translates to CASSFTGRASGNTIYF.

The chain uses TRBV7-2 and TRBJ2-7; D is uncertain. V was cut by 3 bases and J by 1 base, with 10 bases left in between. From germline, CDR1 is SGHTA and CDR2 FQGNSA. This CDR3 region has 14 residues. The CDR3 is CASSFSAISYEQYF. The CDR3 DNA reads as TGTGCCAGCAGCTTCTCGGCCATTTCCTACGAGCAGTACTTC.

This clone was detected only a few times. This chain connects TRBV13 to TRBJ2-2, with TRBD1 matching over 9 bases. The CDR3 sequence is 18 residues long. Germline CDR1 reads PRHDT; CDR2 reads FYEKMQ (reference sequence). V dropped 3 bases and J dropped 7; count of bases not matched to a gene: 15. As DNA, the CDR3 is TGTGCCAGCAGCTTGAAACTGGGGACAGGGATCTCAGACGGGGAGCTGTTTTTT. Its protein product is CASSLKLGTGISDGELFF.

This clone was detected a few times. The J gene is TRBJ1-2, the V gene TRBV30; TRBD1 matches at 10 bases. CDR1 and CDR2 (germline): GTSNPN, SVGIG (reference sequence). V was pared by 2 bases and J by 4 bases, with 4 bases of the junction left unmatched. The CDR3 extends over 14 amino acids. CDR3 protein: CAWSRDRGGYGYTF. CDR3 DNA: TGTGCCTGGAGTAGGGACAGGGGCGGCTATGGCTACACCTTC.

CDR3: CASRNLTKNRVPEAFF. The CDR3, as DNA: TGTGCCAGTAGAAACCTTACAAAAAACAGGGTTCCTGAAGCTTTCTTT. The rearrangement uses TRBV19 and TRBJ1-1; perhaps TRBD1 as D (6 bases). CDR1 and CDR2 (germline): LNHDA, SQIVND (reference sequence). The V and J ends lost 6 bases and 6 bases respectively, with 23 bases between them. This CDR3 spans 16 amino acids.